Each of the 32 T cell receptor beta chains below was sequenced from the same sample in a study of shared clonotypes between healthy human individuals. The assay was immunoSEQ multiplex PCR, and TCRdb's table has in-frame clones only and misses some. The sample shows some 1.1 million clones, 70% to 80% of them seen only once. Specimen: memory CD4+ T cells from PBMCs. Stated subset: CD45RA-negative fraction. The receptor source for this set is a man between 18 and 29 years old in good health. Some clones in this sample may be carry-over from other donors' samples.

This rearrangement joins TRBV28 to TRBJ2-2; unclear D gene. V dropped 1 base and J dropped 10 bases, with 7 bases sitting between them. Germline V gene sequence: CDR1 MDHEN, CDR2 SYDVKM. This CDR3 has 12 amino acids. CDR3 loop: CASSLSQPELFF. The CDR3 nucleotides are TGTGCCAGCAGTTTATCACAGCCGGAGCTGTTTTTT.

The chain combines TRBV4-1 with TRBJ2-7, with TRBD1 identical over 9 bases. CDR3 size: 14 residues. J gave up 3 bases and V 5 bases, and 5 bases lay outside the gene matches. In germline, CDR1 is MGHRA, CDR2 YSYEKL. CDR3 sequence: CASSSRTGDYEQYF. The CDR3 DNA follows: TGCGCCAGCAGCTCCCGGACAGGGGACTACGAGCAGTACTTC.

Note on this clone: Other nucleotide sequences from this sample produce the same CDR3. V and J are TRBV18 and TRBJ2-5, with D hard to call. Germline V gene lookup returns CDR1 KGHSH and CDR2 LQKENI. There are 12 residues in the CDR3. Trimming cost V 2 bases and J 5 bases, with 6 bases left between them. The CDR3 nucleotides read TGTGCCAGCTCACCAGGGATGGAGACCCAGTACTTC. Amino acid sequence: CASSPGMETQYF.

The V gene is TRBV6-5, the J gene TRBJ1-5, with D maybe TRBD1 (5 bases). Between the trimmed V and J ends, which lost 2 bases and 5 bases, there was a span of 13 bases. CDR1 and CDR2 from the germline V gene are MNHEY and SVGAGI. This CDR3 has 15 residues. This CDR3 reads CASSYLAGAHQPQHF. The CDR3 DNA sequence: TGTGCCAGCAGTTACCTCGCCGGGGCGCATCAGCCCCAGCATTTT.

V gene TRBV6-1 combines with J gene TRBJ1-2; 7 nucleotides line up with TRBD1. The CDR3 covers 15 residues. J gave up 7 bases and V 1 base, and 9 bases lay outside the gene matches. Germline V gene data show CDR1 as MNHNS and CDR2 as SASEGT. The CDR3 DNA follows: TGTGCCAGCAGTGAAGATTGGGCAGGGGGTGGTGGCTACACCTTC. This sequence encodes CASSEDWAGGGGYTF.

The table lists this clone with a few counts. The chain's CDR3 is CASCLMNTEAFF. CDR3 bases: TGTGCCAGCTGCTTGATGAACACTGAAGCTTTCTTT. V usage is TRBV28 and J usage is TRBJ1-1; no definite D call. This CDR3 comprises 12 residues. CDR1 and CDR2 (germline): MDHEN, SYDVKM. Trimming shortened V by 8 bases and J by 0 bases, and 7 bases separated the two germline ends.

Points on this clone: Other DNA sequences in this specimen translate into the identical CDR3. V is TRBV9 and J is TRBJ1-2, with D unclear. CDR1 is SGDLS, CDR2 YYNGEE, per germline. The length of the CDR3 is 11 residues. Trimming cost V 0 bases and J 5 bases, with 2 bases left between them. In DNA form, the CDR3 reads TGTGCCAGCAGCGTAGGATATGGCTACACCTTC. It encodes CASSVGYGYTF. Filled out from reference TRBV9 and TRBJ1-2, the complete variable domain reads DSGVTQTPKHLITATGQRVTLRCSPRSGDLSVYWYQQSLDQGLQFLIQYYNGEERAKGNILERFSAQQFPDLHSELNLSSLELGDSALYFCASSVGYGYTFGSGTRLTVV.

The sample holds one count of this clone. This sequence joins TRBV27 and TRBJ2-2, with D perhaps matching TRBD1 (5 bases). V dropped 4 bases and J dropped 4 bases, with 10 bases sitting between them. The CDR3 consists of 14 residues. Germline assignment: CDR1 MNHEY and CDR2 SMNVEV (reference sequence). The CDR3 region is CASSSFDSTGELFF. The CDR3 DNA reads TGTGCCAGCAGTTCCTTCGACAGCACCGGGGAGCTGTTTTTT.

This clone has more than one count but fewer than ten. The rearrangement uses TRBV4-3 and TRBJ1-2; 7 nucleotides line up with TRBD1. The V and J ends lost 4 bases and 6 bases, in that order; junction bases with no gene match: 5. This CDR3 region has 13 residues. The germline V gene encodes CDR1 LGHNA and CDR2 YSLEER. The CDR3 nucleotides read TGCGCCAGCAGCCGGCTAGGGACAGATGGCTACACCTTC. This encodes CASSRLGTDGYTF.

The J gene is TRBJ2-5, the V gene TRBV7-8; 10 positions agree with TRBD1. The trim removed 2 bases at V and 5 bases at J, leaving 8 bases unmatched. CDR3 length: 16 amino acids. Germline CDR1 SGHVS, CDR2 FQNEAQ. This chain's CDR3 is CASSLPRQGAGETQYF. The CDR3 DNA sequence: TGTGCCAGCAGCTTACCCCGACAGGGGGCAGGGGAGACCCAGTACTTC.

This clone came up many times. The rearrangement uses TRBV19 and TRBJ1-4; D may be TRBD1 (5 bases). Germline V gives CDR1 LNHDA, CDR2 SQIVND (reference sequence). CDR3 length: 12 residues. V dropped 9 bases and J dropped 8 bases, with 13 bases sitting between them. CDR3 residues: CASSGRDEKLFF. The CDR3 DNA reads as TGTGCCAGCTCGGGACGGGACGAAAAACTGTTTTTT.

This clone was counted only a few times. CDR3 DNA sequence: TGTGCCACCAGCAAGGGGTACAGGGCTTATAGCAATCAGCCCCAGCATTTT. Its protein is CATSKGYRAYSNQPQHF. The chain combines TRBV15 with TRBJ1-5; maybe TRBD1 (6 bases). The V end lost 4 bases, the J end lost 0 bases, and 16 bases lay between the germline ends. From germline, CDR1 is LNHNV and CDR2 YYDKDF (reference sequence). This CDR3 is 17 amino acids long.

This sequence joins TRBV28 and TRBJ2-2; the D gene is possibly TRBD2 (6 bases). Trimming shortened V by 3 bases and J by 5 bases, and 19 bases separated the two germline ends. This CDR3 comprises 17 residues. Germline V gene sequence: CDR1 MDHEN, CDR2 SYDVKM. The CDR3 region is CASSFGGANRDTGELFF. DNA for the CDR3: TGTGCCAGCAGTTTCGGGGGAGCCAACCGGGATACCGGGGAGCTGTTTTTT.

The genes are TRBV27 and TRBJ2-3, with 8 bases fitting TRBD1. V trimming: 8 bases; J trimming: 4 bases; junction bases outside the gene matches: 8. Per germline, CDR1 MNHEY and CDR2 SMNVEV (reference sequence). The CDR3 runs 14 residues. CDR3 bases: TGTGCCAGCGGCCGGCAGGGGGCCGCAGATACGCAGTATTTT. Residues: CASGRQGAADTQYF.

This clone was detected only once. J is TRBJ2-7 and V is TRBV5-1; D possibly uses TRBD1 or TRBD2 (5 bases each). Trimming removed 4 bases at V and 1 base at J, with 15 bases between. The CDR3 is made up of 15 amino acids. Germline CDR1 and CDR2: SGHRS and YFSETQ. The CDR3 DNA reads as TGCGCCAGCAGCGGGACGGACACGGGTTCCTACGAGCAGTACTTC. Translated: CASSGTDTGSYEQYF.

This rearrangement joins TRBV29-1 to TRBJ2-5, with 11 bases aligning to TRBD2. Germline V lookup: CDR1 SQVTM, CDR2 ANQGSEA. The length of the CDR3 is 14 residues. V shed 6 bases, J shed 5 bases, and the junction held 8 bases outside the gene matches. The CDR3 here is CSVGGTSGPETQYF. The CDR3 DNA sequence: TGCAGCGTGGGGGGGACTAGCGGTCCGGAGACCCAGTACTTC.

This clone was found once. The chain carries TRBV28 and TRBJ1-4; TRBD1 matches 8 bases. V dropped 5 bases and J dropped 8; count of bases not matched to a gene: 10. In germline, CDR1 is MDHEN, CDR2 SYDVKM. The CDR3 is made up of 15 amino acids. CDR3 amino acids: CASSTRQGSREKLFF. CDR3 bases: TGTGCCAGCAGTACGCGACAGGGGTCTCGCGAAAAACTGTTTTTT.

This chain's CDR3 is CASSLSITGQSRANVLTF. Written as DNA, the CDR3 is TGTGCCAGCAGTCTGAGCATAACTGGACAAAGTCGGGCCAACGTCCTGACTTTC. The V call is TRBV25-1, the J call TRBJ2-6; possibly TRBD1 for D (5 bases). This CDR3 spans 18 amino acids. In germline, CDR1 is MGHDK, CDR2 SYGVNS. V was clipped by 5 bases and J by 5 bases, with 22 bases between them.

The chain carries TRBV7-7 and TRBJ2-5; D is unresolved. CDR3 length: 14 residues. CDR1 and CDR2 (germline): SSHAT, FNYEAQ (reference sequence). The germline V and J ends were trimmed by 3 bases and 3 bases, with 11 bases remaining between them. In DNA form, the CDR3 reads TGTGCCAGCAGCTTTAACGCCGGAGAAGAGACCCAGTACTTC. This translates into CASSFNAGEETQYF.

This chain's CDR3 is CASSLLGTGGDPNTEAFF. The CDR3 DNA sequence: TGTGCCAGCAGTCTACTTGGGACAGGGGGCGATCCAAACACTGAAGCTTTCTTT. This chain joins TRBV27 and TRBJ1-1, with 12 bases aligning to TRBD1. The V gene end was trimmed by 5 bases and the J gene end by 2 bases; junction bases not matched to a gene: 12. The germline CDR1 and CDR2 sequences are MNHEY and SMNVEV (reference sequence). The CDR3 totals 18 residues.

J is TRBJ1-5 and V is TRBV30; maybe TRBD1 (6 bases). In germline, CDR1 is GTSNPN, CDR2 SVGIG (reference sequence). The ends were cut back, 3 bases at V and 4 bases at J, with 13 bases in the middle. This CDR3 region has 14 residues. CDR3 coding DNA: TGTGCCTGGAGCGCAGCAGGGGTAAATCAGCCCCAGCATTTT. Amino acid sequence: CAWSAAGVNQPQHF.

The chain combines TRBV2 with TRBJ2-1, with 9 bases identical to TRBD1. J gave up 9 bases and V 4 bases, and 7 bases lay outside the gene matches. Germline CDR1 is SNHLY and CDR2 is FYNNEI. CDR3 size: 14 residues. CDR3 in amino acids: CASSGQGDTSEQFF. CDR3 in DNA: TGTGCCAGCAGTGGACAGGGGGACACGAGTGAGCAGTTCTTC.

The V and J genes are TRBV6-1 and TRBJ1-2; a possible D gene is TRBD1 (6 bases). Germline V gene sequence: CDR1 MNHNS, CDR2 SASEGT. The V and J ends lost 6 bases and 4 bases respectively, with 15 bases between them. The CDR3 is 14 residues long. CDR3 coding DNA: TGTGCCAGCAGCCAACAGGGTCCCAGCTATGGCTACACCTTC. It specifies CASSQQGPSYGYTF.

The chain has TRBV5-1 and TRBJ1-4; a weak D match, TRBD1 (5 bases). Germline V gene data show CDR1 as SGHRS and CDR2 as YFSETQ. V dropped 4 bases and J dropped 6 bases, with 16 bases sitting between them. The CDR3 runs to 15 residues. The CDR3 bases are TGCGCCAGCAGCCTCGGGCCCCTGGGGGATGAAAAACTGTTTTTT. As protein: CASSLGPLGDEKLFF.

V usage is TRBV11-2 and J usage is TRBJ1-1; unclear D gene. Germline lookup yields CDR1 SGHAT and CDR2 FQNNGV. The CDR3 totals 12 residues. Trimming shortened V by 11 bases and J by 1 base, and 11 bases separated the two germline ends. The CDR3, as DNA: TGTGCCTCCGGGCCCCCGAACACTGAAGCTTTCTTT. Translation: CASGPPNTEAFF.

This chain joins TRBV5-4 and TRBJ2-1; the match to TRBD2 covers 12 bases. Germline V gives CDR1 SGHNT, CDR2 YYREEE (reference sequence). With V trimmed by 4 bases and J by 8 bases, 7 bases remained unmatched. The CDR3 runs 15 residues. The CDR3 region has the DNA TGTGCCAGCAGCCGGACTAGCGGGATCGTCGATGAGCAGTTCTTC. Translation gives CASSRTSGIVDEQFF.

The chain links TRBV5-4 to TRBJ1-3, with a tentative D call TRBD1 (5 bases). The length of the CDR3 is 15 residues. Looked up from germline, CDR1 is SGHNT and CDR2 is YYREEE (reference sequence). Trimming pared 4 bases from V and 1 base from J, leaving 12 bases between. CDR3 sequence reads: CASSVDSASGNTIYF. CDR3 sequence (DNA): TGTGCCAGCAGCGTTGACAGCGCATCTGGAAACACCATATATTTT.

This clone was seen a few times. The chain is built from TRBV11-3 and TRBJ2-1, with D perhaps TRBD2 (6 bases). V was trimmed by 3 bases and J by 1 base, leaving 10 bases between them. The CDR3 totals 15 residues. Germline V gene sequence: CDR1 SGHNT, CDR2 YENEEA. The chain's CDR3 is CASSFSGVSYNEQFF. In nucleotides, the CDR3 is TGTGCCAGCAGCTTCTCGGGAGTATCCTACAATGAGCAGTTCTTC.

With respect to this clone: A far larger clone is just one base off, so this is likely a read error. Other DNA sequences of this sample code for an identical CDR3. The CDR3 bases are TGTGCCAGCAGCTTTTGGGGGGGTTCTCCAGATACGCAGTATTTC. It is translated as CASSFWGGSPDTQYF. This sequence joins TRBV11-2 and TRBJ2-3; the match to TRBD2 covers 7 bases. Germline V CDR1 and CDR2: SGHAT, FQNNGV. The CDR3 consists of 15 residues.

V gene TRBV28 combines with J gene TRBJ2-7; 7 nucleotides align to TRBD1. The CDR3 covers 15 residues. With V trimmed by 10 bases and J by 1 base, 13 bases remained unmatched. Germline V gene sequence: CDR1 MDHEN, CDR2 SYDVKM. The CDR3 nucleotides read TGTGCCATCTGCCAGGGACAGCGAAAGTCCTACGAGCAGTACTTC. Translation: CAICQGQRKSYEQYF.

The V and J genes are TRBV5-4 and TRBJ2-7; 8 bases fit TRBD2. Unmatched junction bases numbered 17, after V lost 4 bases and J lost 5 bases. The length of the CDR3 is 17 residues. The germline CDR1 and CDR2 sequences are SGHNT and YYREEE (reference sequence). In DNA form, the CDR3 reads TGTGCCAGCAGCGATGCGGCTAGCGGGCGAAAAACCAACGAGCAGTACTTC. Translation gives CASSDAASGRKTNEQYF. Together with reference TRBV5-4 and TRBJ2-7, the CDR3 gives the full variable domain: ETGVTQSPTHLIKTRGQQVTLRCSSQSGHNTVSWYQQALGQGPQFIFQYYREEENGRGNFPPRFSGLQFPNYSSELNVNALELDDSALYLCASSDAASGRKTNEQYFGPGTRLTVT.

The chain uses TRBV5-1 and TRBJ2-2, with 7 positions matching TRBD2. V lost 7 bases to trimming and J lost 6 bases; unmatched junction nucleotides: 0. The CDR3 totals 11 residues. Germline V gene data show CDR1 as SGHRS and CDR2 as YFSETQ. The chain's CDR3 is CASGRAGELFF. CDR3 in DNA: TGCGCCAGCGGGAGGGCCGGGGAGCTGTTTTTT. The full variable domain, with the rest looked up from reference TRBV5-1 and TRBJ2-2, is KAGVTQTPRYLIKTRGQQVTLSCSPISGHRSVSWYQQTPGQGLQFLFEYFSETQRNKGNFPGRFSGRQFSNSRSEMNVSTLELGDSALYLCASGRAGELFFGEGSRLTVL.